One sample yielded the 28 T cell receptor beta chains listed below, sequenced in a study of blood T cell repertoires in COVID-19. Sequenced by immunoSEQ multiplex PCR; TCRdb stores in-frame clones only, minus some. The data hold a few hundred thousand clones, with 70% to 85% observed a single time. The sequencing input was peripheral blood. The receptors were gathered from a man at least 80 years old with acute or convalescent COVID-19.

The chain employs TRBV28 and TRBJ1-5, with a possible D match to TRBD1 (5 bases). Germline-derived CDR1 and CDR2 are MDHEN and SYDVKM. The CDR3 covers 18 residues. V was shortened by 4 bases and J by 2 bases, with 21 bases between the two germline ends. CDR3 coding DNA: TGTGCCAGCAGTTCCGCCGGTTTGGACAATCAGGGCAATCAGCCCCAGCATTTT. It encodes CASSSAGLDNQGNQPQHF. Based on the CDR3 plus reference TRBV28 and TRBJ1-5, the full variable domain is DVKVTQSSRYLVKRTGEKVFLECVQDMDHENMFWYRQDPGLGLRLIYFSYDVKMKEKGDIPEGYSVSREKKERFSLILESASTNQTSMYLCASSSAGLDNQGNQPQHFGDGTRLSIL.

The chain employs TRBV3-1 (or the pseudogene TRBV3-2) and TRBJ1-6; D might be TRBD1 (6 bases). The CDR3 has 16 amino acids. Deletions cut 4 bases from V and 3 bases from J, with 13 bases between. Germline V gene data show CDR1 as LGHDT and CDR2 as YNNKEL (reference sequence). The DNA of the CDR3 is TGTGCCAGCAGCCCTCGGACAGCCAACTATAATTCACCCCTCCACTTT. This encodes CASSPRTANYNSPLHF.

For this clone: At one end the junction does not follow the germline gene, possibly because of a read error. The V call is TRBV7-3, the J call TRBJ2-3; D uncertain. CDR1 and CDR2 from the germline V gene are SGHTA and FQGTGA. This CDR3 has 15 residues. Here the CDR3 DNA reads TGTGCCAGCAGCCTAACCAGTATCCCGACAGATACGCAGTATTTT. Protein: CASSLTSIPTDTQYF.

The J gene is TRBJ2-1, the V gene TRBV3-1 (or the pseudogene TRBV3-2); 14 nucleotides agree with TRBD2. CDR3 size: 15 residues. The germline V gene encodes CDR1 LGHDT and CDR2 YNNKEL (reference sequence). The V segment lost 4 bases and the J segment 15 bases; nucleotides outside the gene matches: 11. DNA for the CDR3: TGTGCCAGCAGCCCTCCGGGACTAGCGGGAGCGGAGGCGTTCTTC. This sequence encodes CASSPPGLAGAEAFF.

The chain recombines TRBV6-5 with TRBJ2-1, with 11 nucleotides matching TRBD2. The germline gives CDR1 MNHEY, CDR2 SVGAGI. The CDR3 consists of 14 residues. J gave up 9 bases and V 7 bases, and 8 bases lay outside the gene matches. The CDR3 region is CASMATSGSTEQFF. The CDR3 DNA follows: TGTGCCAGCATGGCAACTAGCGGGAGTACTGAGCAGTTCTTC.

The gene calls are TRBV30 and TRBJ1-2; 7 nucleotides line up with TRBD1. The ends lost 1 base at V and 8 bases at J; junction bases unmatched: 4. The CDR3 contains 12 residues. The germline V gene has CDR1 GTSNPN and CDR2 SVGIG (reference sequence). As DNA, the CDR3 is TGTGCCTGGAGTGGGTCCAGGGGGGGCTACACCTTC. This sequence encodes CAWSGSRGGYTF.

The V call is TRBV7-9, the J call TRBJ2-2; weak D call: TRBD1 (6 bases). The CDR3 length is 15 residues. V lost 4 bases and J lost 3, with 12 bases in between. Germline V gene lookup returns CDR1 SEHNR and CDR2 FQNEAQ (reference sequence). The CDR3 nucleotides read TGTGCCAGCAGCTACAGGGCCCGGGACACCGGGGAGCTGTTTTTT. Protein: CASSYRARDTGELFF. The complete variable domain, with remaining parts taken from reference TRBV7-9 and TRBJ2-2, reads DTGVSQNPRHKITKRGQNVTFRCDPISEHNRLYWYRQTLGQGPEFLTYFQNEAQLEKSRLLSDRFSAERPKGSFSTLEIQRTEQGDSAMYLCASSYRARDTGELFFGEGSRLTVL.

This clone turned up a few times. The chain uses TRBV5-4 and TRBJ2-1; D possibly corresponds to TRBD2 (5 bases). The V gene lost 4 bases and the J gene lost 8 bases, with 16 bases spanning the gap. Germline assignment: CDR1 SGHNT and CDR2 YYREEE (reference sequence). This CDR3 has 14 residues. CDR3 protein: CASSPRTDSYEQFF. In DNA, the CDR3 is TGTGCCAGCAGCCCTAGGACTGATTCCTATGAGCAGTTCTTC.

The chain links TRBV28 to TRBJ2-7; maybe TRBD2 (5 bases). V lost 6 bases and J 3 bases, leaving 9 bases between the germline ends. CDR3 size: 12 residues. Germline V gene data show CDR1 as MDHEN and CDR2 as SYDVKM. The CDR3 DNA reads as TGTGCCAGCAGCCTCACTAGCTACGAGCAGTACTTC. Translated: CASSLTSYEQYF.

The rearrangement links TRBV19 to TRBJ1-1, with 7 positions matching TRBD1. J was trimmed by 0 bases and V by 5 bases; bases with no gene match: 12. Germline V lookup: CDR1 LNHDA, CDR2 SQIVND (reference sequence). The CDR3 extends over 17 amino acids. DNA for the CDR3: TGTGCCAGTAGTCCACGGACAGGAGGAGCCATGAACACTGAAGCTTTCTTT. Its protein is CASSPRTGGAMNTEAFF.

This rearrangement joins TRBV2 to TRBJ1-6, with D perhaps TRBD1 (6 bases). Germline CDR1 reads SNHLY; CDR2 reads FYNNEI. The CDR3 is 16 amino acids. V was cut by 5 bases and J by 7 bases, with 18 bases left in between. CDR3 region: CASSRSPQGTNSPLHF. The CDR3, as DNA: TGTGCCAGCAGTCGAAGTCCCCAGGGGACAAATTCACCCCTCCACTTT.

This chain connects TRBV27 to TRBJ1-5, with 9 bases identical to TRBD1. CDR1 MNHEY and CDR2 SMNVEV come from the germline V gene (reference sequence). Trimming at V came to 3 bases and at J to 7 bases, leaving 4 bases not matched to a gene. CDR3 length: 14 residues. The CDR3 nucleotides read TGTGCCAGCAGTTTTTGGGGACAGGGACAGCCCCAGCATTTT. Translating gives CASSFWGQGQPQHF.

The chain links TRBV7-6 to TRBJ2-1; no clear D. The CDR3 spans 17 residues. Trimming shortened V by 1 base and J by 2 bases, and 15 bases separated the two germline ends. Germline assignment: CDR1 SGHVS and CDR2 FNYEAQ. In DNA form, the CDR3 reads TGTGCCAGCAGCTTAGTCGCTAACCCCGTGCCCTACAATGAGCAGTTCTTC. As protein: CASSLVANPVPYNEQFF. Full variable domain (rest looked up from reference TRBV7-6 and TRBJ2-1): GAGVSQSPRYKVTKRGQDVALRCDPISGHVSLYWYRQALGQGPEFLTYFNYEAQQDKSGLPNDRFSAERPEGSISTLTIQRTEQRDSAMYRCASSLVANPVPYNEQFFGPGTRLTVL.

This clone was picked up one time. The J gene is TRBJ1-1, the V gene TRBV7-2, with a weak D call TRBD1 (6 bases). CDR3 length: 14 amino acids. In germline, CDR1 is SGHTA, CDR2 FQGNSA. Between the trimmed V and J ends, which lost 5 bases and 7 bases, there was a span of 17 bases. The CDR3 is CASSGRTGTREAFF. In DNA form, the CDR3 reads TGTGCCAGCAGCGGTAGAACCGGGACACGTGAAGCTTTCTTT.

The gene calls are TRBV12-2 and TRBJ1-1. TRBV12-2 is designated a pseudogene. This CDR3 is built from 17 residues. CDR3 coding DNA: TGTGCAAGTCGCTTAACGGGAGGGCAGGGAACAGTCACTGAAGCTTTCTTT. Its protein is CASRLTGGQGTVTEAFF.

The chain combines TRBV6-6 with TRBJ2-2, with TRBD1 identical over 9 bases. This CDR3 has 15 residues. Germline V gene sequence: CDR1 MNHNY, CDR2 SVGAGI (reference sequence). V lost 0 bases to trimming and J lost 5 bases; unmatched junction nucleotides: 1. For the CDR3, the DNA is TGTGCCAGCAGTTACTCTGACAGGGGGACCGGGGAGCTGTTTTTT. Translation gives CASSYSDRGTGELFF.

The chain recombines TRBV10-2 with TRBJ2-1; 10 bases are a match to TRBD1. Unmatched junction bases numbered 8, after V lost 6 bases and J lost 9 bases. Germline V CDR1 and CDR2: WSHSY, SAAADI. CDR3 length equals 14 residues. In DNA, the CDR3 is TGCGCCAGCAGCTGGGACAGGGGTCAAGGTGAGCAGTTCTTC. This gives the protein CASSWDRGQGEQFF.

The rearrangement links TRBV6-5 to TRBJ1-1, with TRBD1 matching 8 bases. The ends lost 7 bases at V and 6 bases at J; junction bases unmatched: 7. The length of the CDR3 is 13 residues. Germline V gene lookup returns CDR1 MNHEY and CDR2 SVGAGI. The CDR3 reads CASTRTGRAEAFF. The CDR3, as DNA: TGTGCCAGCACAAGGACAGGGCGCGCTGAAGCTTTCTTT.

The chain links TRBV6-5 to TRBJ1-2, with 9 bases that match TRBD1. Germline CDR1 and CDR2: MNHEY and SVGAGI. V shed 4 bases, J shed 8 bases, and the junction held 5 bases outside the gene matches. CDR3 length equals 13 residues. This CDR3 is CASSWDRAVGYTF. The DNA of the CDR3 is TGTGCCAGCAGTTGGGACAGGGCTGTGGGCTACACCTTC.

This clone was detected a few times. This sequence joins TRBV25-1 and TRBJ2-1; perhaps TRBD1 as D (5 bases). CDR3 size: 13 residues. CDR1 is MGHDK, CDR2 SYGVNS, per germline. V was trimmed by 4 bases and J by 4 bases, leaving 8 bases between them. The chain's CDR3 is CASSGGTYNEQFF. The CDR3 nucleotides read TGTGCCAGCAGTGGGGGCACTTACAATGAGCAGTTCTTC. Supplemented by reference TRBV25-1 and TRBJ2-1, the full variable domain reads EADIYQTPRYLVIGTGKKITLECSQTMGHDKMYWYQQDPGMELHLIHYSYGVNSTEKGDLSSESTVSRIRTEHFPLTLESARPSHTSQYLCASSGGTYNEQFFGPGTRLTVL.

This clone was counted once. The rearrangement joins TRBV19 to TRBJ2-6; TRBD2 aligns across 9 bases. From germline, CDR1 is LNHDA and CDR2 SQIVND (reference sequence). This CDR3 has 17 amino acids. J was trimmed by 4 bases and V by 7 bases; bases with no gene match: 11. CDR3 sequence (DNA): TGTGCCAGTATCCTAAGCGGGGGGCTGACCGGGGCCAACGTCCTGACTTTC. It encodes CASILSGGLTGANVLTF.

The chain carries TRBV7-9 and TRBJ2-1; D may be TRBD2 (5 bases). The CDR3 runs 14 residues. Germline CDR1 reads SEHNR; CDR2 reads FQNEAQ (reference sequence). The germline V and J ends were trimmed by 3 bases and 9 bases, with 15 bases remaining between them. CDR3 protein: CASSLDTRFGEQFF. The CDR3 DNA follows: TGTGCCAGCAGCTTGGATACTAGATTTGGTGAGCAGTTCTTC.

The chain couples TRBV5-4 to TRBJ2-3, with 10 bases fitting TRBD2. V shed 3 bases and J 3 bases; nucleotides not matched to a gene: 10. Germline loops: CDR1 SGHNT, CDR2 YYREEE (reference sequence). The CDR3 extends over 17 amino acids. CDR3 residues: CASSSSGRAYLTDTQYF. The CDR3 nucleotides read TGTGCCAGCAGCTCGAGCGGGAGGGCCTACTTGACAGATACGCAGTATTTT.

The CDR3 nucleotides are TGTGCCAGCAGCAAAATAGGAGGGGGCGAGGTGACCCAGTACTTC. Its translation: CASSKIGGGEVTQYF. The J gene is TRBJ2-5, the V gene TRBV21-1; TRBD1, as called in the table, went unchecked against the DNA. TRBV21-1 is a known pseudogene. This CDR3 region has 15 residues.

This chain uses TRBV9 with TRBJ2-1; no reliable D call. Deletions cut 0 bases from V and 3 bases from J, with 10 bases between. Germline CDR1 is SGDLS and CDR2 is YYNGEE. The CDR3 length is 15 residues. The CDR3 bases are TGTGCCAGCAGCGTAGCCCCAAACAGCTACAATGAGCAGTTCTTC. It translates to CASSVAPNSYNEQFF.

The CDR3 loop is CSVGGGGESYEQYF. CDR3 DNA: TGCAGCGTTGGCGGCGGGGGGGAGTCCTACGAGCAGTACTTC. The rearrangement joins TRBV29-1 to TRBJ2-7; 9 bases line up with TRBD2. Germline V gives CDR1 SQVTM, CDR2 ANQGSEA. The CDR3 loop spans 14 amino acids. The junction had 5 bases not matched to a gene; V was cut back by 4 bases and J by 1 base.

The rearrangement joins TRBV29-1 to TRBJ1-1; D is ambiguous. CDR1 is SQVTM and CDR2 is ANQGSEA in the germline V gene. V was shortened by 8 bases and J by 4 bases, with 17 bases between the two germline ends. There are 13 residues in the CDR3. The CDR3 sequence: CSSHRGIGTEAFF. CDR3 DNA: TGCAGCTCCCACCGAGGGATCGGCACTGAAGCTTTCTTT.

This rearrangement joins TRBV18 to TRBJ1-4; 12 bases are shared with TRBD1. CDR1 and CDR2 (germline): KGHSH, LQKENI. The J segment lost 10 bases and the V segment lost 1 base, leaving 1 base of the junction unmatched. The CDR3 totals 14 residues. CDR3 protein: CASSPRDRGPKLFF. The DNA of the CDR3 is TGTGCCAGCTCACCACGGGACAGGGGGCCAAAACTGTTTTTT.